The present TCR beta chain was sequenced within a study of STAT5B mutations in CD4+ large granular lymphocyte leukemia. Study results and caveats: 8/27 top patient clones versus 2/35 control clones were TRBV06-family. Only six or seven CD4-sorted patient samples were compared with healthy controls for clonality. Without putative leukemic clones, patient CD4-sorted repertoires remained more clonal than healthy CD4+ repertoires.

Trimming removed 4 bases from V and 2 bases from J, with 28 bases in between. Per germline, CDR1 SGHDN and CDR2 FVKESK. The CDR3 has 20 amino acids. Original handling: Putative leukemic clones, 59 in all, each exceeded 5% of the repertoire. The table came from immunoSEQ multiplex PCR; TCRdb's copy has only in-frame clones and leaves some out. V and J calls and clone size are given by that table; D and trimming were obtained from the DNA. Of 300 to 500 clones in the sample, 73% were seen once. Remarks on this clone: Its antigen is undetermined.

The chain uses TRBV14 and TRBJ2-3, with D possibly being TRBD2 (5 bases). Sequencing was done on a sample of PBMCs. The TCR comes from a woman in her fifties or sixties with CD4+ T-cell large granular lymphocyte leukemia. As DNA, the CDR3 is TGTGCCAGCAGCCTAAGATCCGGATTCGCGATAGCGCTAAACACAGATACGCAGTATTTT. Its translation: CASSLRSGFAIALNTDTQYF.